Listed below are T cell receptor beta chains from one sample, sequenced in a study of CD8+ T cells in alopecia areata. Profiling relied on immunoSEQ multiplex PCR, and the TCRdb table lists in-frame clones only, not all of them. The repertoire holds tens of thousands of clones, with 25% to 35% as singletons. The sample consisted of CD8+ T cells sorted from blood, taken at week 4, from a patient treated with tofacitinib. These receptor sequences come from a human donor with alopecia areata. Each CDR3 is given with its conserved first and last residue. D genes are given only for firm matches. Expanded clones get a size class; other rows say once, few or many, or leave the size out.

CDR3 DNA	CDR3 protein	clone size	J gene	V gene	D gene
TGTGCCAGCAGTTTGGCCAGGAACACTGAAGCTTTCTTT	CASSLARNTEAFF	NA	TRBJ1-1	TRBV27	NA
TGTGCCAGCAGTACCGACAGGGGCGGTCGCAATCAGCCCCAGCATTTT	CASSTDRGGRNQPQHF	NA	TRBJ1-5	TRBV27	TRBD1
TGCAGCGTTGAAGTGCGGGACTCCTACGAGCAGTACTTC	CSVEVRDSYEQYF	few	TRBJ2-7	TRBV29-1	NA
TGTGCCAGCAGTTTAGGAGCGGACTCCTACAATGAGCAGTTCTTC	CASSLGADSYNEQFF	many	TRBJ2-1	TRBV27	NA
TGCGCCAGCAGCCAACTACAGGGTTATCAGCCCCAGCATTTT	CASSQLQGYQPQHF	NA	TRBJ1-5	TRBV4-1	NA
TGTGCCAGCAGCTTTCAACAGGGCGAGGGGGAGCAGTACTTC	CASSFQQGEGEQYF	few	TRBJ2-7	TRBV7-9	NA
TGCAGCGTCAGACAGAGCTACGAGCAGTACTTC	CSVRQSYEQYF	few	TRBJ2-7	TRBV29-1	NA
TGCGCCAGCAGCCCCAGGGTTTTGAACACTGAAGCTTTCTTT	CASSPRVLNTEAFF	few	TRBJ1-1	TRBV4-3	NA
TGTGCCAGCAGCTTATTGGACAGCTATGGCTACACCTTC	CASSLLDSYGYTF	NA	TRBJ1-2	TRBV7-2	NA
TGTGCCAGCAGTGCGGAGGGGAACACTGAAGCTTTCTTT	CASSAEGNTEAFF	few	TRBJ1-1	TRBV9	NA
TGTGCCAGTAAAAGGGATGGCACCCCTTACGAGCAGTACTTC	CASKRDGTPYEQYF	NA	TRBJ2-7	TRBV19	NA
TGTGCCAGCAGCTTCGCCGTGACACTGAACACCGGGGAGCTGTTTTTT	CASSFAVTLNTGELFF	NA	TRBJ2-2	TRBV7-9	NA
TGTGCCAGCAGCTTACCCCGACTAGCGGGAGATCGAAACATTCAGTACTTC	CASSLPRLAGDRNIQYF	NA	TRBJ2-4	TRBV7-8	TRBD2
TGCAGCGTTGAGGCCCAGCGGGAGACCCAGTACTTC	CSVEAQRETQYF	NA	TRBJ2-5	TRBV29-1	NA
TGTGCCAGCAGCCTCACTAGCGGGAGTGAACATGAGCAGTTCTTC	CASSLTSGSEHEQFF	few	TRBJ2-1	TRBV6-4	TRBD2
TGTGCCAGCAGTCCCCGGACACTTTACGAGCAGTACTTC	CASSPRTLYEQYF	NA	TRBJ2-7	TRBV27	NA
TGTGCCACCAGCAGAGATCCTAGCGGGGAGCTGTTTTTT	CATSRDPSGELFF	NA	TRBJ2-2	TRBV15	NA
TGTGCCAGCAGTCCCGAGCGGGTTACCATCGATGAGCAGTTCTTC	CASSPERVTIDEQFF	few	TRBJ2-1	TRBV28	NA
TGCAGCGCGATCCTAGGACAGGTGACCTACAATGAGCAGTTCTTC	CSAILGQVTYNEQFF	NA	TRBJ2-1	TRBV29-1	TRBD1
TGTGCCAGCAGTTTATCGGCTAGCGGCTTGGAGGAGCAGTACTTC	CASSLSASGLEEQYF	many	TRBJ2-7	TRBV27	TRBD2
TGCAGCGCTCCCAGCAGCTACCTAGGCTATGAGCAGTTCTTC	CSAPSSYLGYEQFF	NA	TRBJ2-1	TRBV29-1	NA
TGTGCCAGCAGACCGACCCCTAGGGGAACTGGCTATGGCTACACCTTC	CASRPTPRGTGYGYTF	few	TRBJ1-2	TRBV11-2	NA
TGTGCCAGCAGTGAAGGTGCAGGGGTGGAGACCCAGTACTTC	CASSEGAGVETQYF	NA	TRBJ2-5	TRBV25-1	NA
TGTGCCAGCAGCGTAGAGACGGGATCCACAGATACGCAGTATTTT	CASSVETGSTDTQYF	NA	TRBJ2-3	TRBV13	NA
TGCAGCGTTGATGGCGGTGGCGAAAAACTGTTTTTT	CSVDGGGEKLFF	NA	TRBJ1-4	TRBV29-1	NA
TGTGCCAGCAGCCCCCGGACTAGCGGGAGCCCAGACGAGCAGTACTTC	CASSPRTSGSPDEQYF	many	TRBJ2-7	TRBV7-8	TRBD2
TGTGCCAGCCTCAACTACACCGGGGAGCTGTTTTTT	CASLNYTGELFF	many	TRBJ2-2	TRBV7-9	NA
TGTGCCAGCAGCGTAGGGGGCGGGATCTCCTACAATGAGCAGTTCTTC	CASSVGGGISYNEQFF	few	TRBJ2-1	TRBV9	NA
TGTGCCTGGAGGTCCAATGAGCAGTTCTTC	CAWRSNEQFF	few	TRBJ2-1	TRBV30	NA
TGTGCCTGGAGTGTATCCAGGGGTGAAAAACTGTTTTTT	CAWSVSRGEKLFF	few	TRBJ1-4	TRBV30	NA
TGTGCCAGCAGTTTTTCATCGGGCTATGGCTACACCTTC	CASSFSSGYGYTF	NA	TRBJ1-2	TRBV27	NA
TGTGCCATGGGGGACAGCCCCCCAGATACGCAGTATTTT	CAMGDSPPDTQYF	few	TRBJ2-3	TRBV6-6	TRBD1
TGTGCCAGCATGTCGGCATTTAGGACCCAGTACTTC	CASMSAFRTQYF	few	TRBJ2-5	TRBV25-1	NA
TGCAGCGTTGCAACTTCCGGCACTGAAGCTTTCTTT	CSVATSGTEAFF	NA	TRBJ1-1	TRBV29-1	NA
TGCAGCGTCGGATCAGGGAGGGAAAGGACTGAAGCTTTCTTT	CSVGSGRERTEAFF	NA	TRBJ1-1	TRBV29-1	NA
TGCAGCGTCCTCTCACGGGACTACGAGCAGTACTTC	CSVLSRDYEQYF	few	TRBJ2-7	TRBV29-1	NA
TGTGCCAGCAGCTTCGGTAGTATCACTGAAGCTTTCTTT	CASSFGSITEAFF	few	TRBJ1-1	TRBV7-9	NA
TGCAGCGGTGAGACAGGGGCCCCTCAAGAGACCCAGTACTTC	CSGETGAPQETQYF	few	TRBJ2-5	TRBV29-1	TRBD1
TGTGCCAGTAGTCCGCGGGGTCTCACAGATACGCAGTATTTT	CASSPRGLTDTQYF	NA	TRBJ2-3	TRBV19	NA
TGTGCCAGCAGCCAAGATCCCGGGAACAGGCCAGATACGCAGTATTTT	CASSQDPGNRPDTQYF	NA	TRBJ2-3	TRBV14	NA
TGTGCCAGTAGTAATACTGTGGAGGCTGGGGCCAACGTCCTGACTTTC	CASSNTVEAGANVLTF	NA	TRBJ2-6	TRBV19	NA